This T cell receptor (beta chain) was identified during a study of blood T cell repertoires in COVID-19. Turning to the study itself: The United States, Italy and Spain were the sources of the acute and convalescent COVID-19 samples. Sources were T cells, B-cell-depleted T cells, or PBMCs; the material itself was cDNA or gDNA.

CDR1 is MNHEY and CDR2 is SVGEGT in the germline V gene. This CDR3 region has 13 residues. The ends were cut back, 5 bases at V and 4 bases at J, with 11 bases in the middle. In the original analysis: Amplified reference gene primers provided the basis for estimating nucleated cell counts. Profiled with immunoSEQ multiplex PCR; TCRdb holds only in-frame clones, not every one. That table furnishes V, J and clone size, whereas the DNA furnished D and trimming. The table has more than 60,000 clones, over 80% seen once. This chain uses TRBV6-2 or TRBV6-3 with TRBJ1-1; TRBD1 is a possible D gene (5 bases). The sequencing sample was made of peripheral blood. This receptor was taken from a man in his sixties with active or convalescent COVID-19. CDR3 protein: CASSAAGVTEAFF. The CDR3 DNA reads as TGTGCCAGCAGTGCCGCGGGGGTCACTGAAGCTTTCTTT.